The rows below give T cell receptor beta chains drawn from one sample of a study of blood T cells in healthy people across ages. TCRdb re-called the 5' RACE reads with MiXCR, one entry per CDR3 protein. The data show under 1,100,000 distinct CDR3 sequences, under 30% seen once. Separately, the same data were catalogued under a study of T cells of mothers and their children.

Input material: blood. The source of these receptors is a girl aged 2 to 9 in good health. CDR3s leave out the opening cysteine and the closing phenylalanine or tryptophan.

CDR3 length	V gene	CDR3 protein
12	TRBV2	ASIPGRADYGYT
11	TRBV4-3	ASSQERGVEQF
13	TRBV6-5	ASSYDPSGGNEQF
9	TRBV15	ATSSGTGQF
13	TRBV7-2	ASSSGLLAKNIQY
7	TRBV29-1	SVSGEQF
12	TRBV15	ATSSVRQWGTAF
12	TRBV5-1	ASRLAGDQETQY
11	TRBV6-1	ASSEARAYEQY
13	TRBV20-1	SAEEGRGSYNEQF
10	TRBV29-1	SVLGTGGEQY
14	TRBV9	ASSVSSGGVGTEAF
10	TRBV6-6	ASSSLLGPQH
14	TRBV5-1	ASSLGSGTNTGELF
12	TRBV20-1	SARQTITMGGYT
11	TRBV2	ASSGPWENEQF
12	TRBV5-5	ASSLRGRAETQY
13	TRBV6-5	ASSAGSPGYNEQF
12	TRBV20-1	SARGRGRTYEQY
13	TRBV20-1	SARSHLRSYNEQF
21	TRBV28	ASSSRWSMLAGAQVEVINEQY
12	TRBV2	ARHRGSGGYGYT
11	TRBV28	ASSGVKGSPLH
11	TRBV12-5	ASGDGGLNTIY
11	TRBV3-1	ASSHGQLKTQY
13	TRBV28	ASSLMSEGNQPQH
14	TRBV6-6	ASRYTKDRPNQPQH
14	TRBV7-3	ASSLTSLAGGAEQY
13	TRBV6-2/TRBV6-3	ASTQPRDVYNEQF
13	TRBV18	ASSLSRDRQETQY
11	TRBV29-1	SHTGEMNTEAF
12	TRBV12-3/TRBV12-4	ASSLAGMNYGYT
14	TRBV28	ASSLPLAGEDNEQF
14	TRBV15	ATSRDYGTGSEKLF
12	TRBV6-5	ASSYLGLNYGYT
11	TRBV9	ASSPSGTNEQF
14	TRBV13	ASSLGVAGTSDTQY
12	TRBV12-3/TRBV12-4	ASSFTGVEETQY
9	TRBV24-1	ATSGLFGYT
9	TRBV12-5	ASGSNYGYT
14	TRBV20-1	SARDGTGGGGYEQY
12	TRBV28	ASSARGVVETQY
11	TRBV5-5	ASSFKGSTEAF
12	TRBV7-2	ASSSHIRPETQY
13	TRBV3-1	ASSQEGGTYYGYT
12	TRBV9	ASSVAVWDTEAF